This record covers a single T cell receptor (beta chain). Antigen unknown. The data are from a study of T cell repertoires in cytomegalovirus infection. CDR1 and CDR2 from the germline V gene are MDHEN and SYDVKM. V lost 4 bases to trimming and J lost 4 bases; unmatched junction nucleotides: 11. The CDR3 runs 16 residues. TCRdb itself ran the reads through MiXCR, one entry per CDR3 protein. The sample holds 290,000 or so distinct CDR3 sequences, about 23% seen once. Overall study findings and caveats: HLA-C-restricted CMV-specific TCR beta clonotypes prevailed in the ex vivo response.

The sequence was obtained from a human donor in good health (CMV status not recorded). Some clones in this sample may be carry-over from other donors' samples. Material for sequencing was PBMCs. The rearrangement uses TRBV28 and TRBJ1-1, with 8 positions matching TRBD1. The CDR3 DNA follows: TGTGCCAGCAGTTCCCCCTATCAGGGGGCTGGCACTGAAGCTTTCTTT. Its translation is CASSSPYQGAGTEAFF.